The 5 T cell receptor beta chains given below trace back to one sample, sequenced in a study of shared clonotypes between healthy human individuals. Method: immunoSEQ multiplex PCR; TCRdb's copy keeps in-frame clones and lacks some. The repertoire has about 180,000 clones, over 85% of them found once; the top ten carry 0.065% to 0.07%. Sequenced sample: naive CD4+ T cells sorted from blood. Subset noted: CD45RA+ positively selected. The origin of the receptors is a woman aged 25 to 39 in good health.

This clone was detected only once. The chain combines TRBV19 with TRBJ1-1; no firm D call. This CDR3 is 14 amino acids long. CDR1 and CDR2 (germline): LNHDA, SQIVND (reference sequence). Trimming removed 4 bases at V and 5 bases at J, with 14 bases between. CDR3 nucleotides: TGTGCCAGTAGTAGACCGGACCGACCTACTGAAGCTTTCTTT. The encoded protein is CASSRPDRPTEAFF.

Points on this clone: The identical CDR3 is also encoded by other nucleotide sequences in the sample. CDR3 DNA sequence: TGTGCCAGCAGTACTGGGACAGGGAGCGGCTACACCTTC. This codes for CASSTGTGSGYTF. The chain is built from TRBV7-2 and TRBJ1-2, with TRBD1 matching over 9 bases. V trimming: 6 bases; J trimming: 8 bases; junction bases outside the gene matches: 7. The CDR3 totals 13 residues. Germline CDR1 and CDR2: SGHTA and FQGNSA.

CDR3 DNA sequence: TGCGCCAGCAGCCCCGGCGGCGGGATAGGCCTTCCCTACGAGCAGTACTTC. Protein: CASSPGGGIGLPYEQYF. The V and J genes are TRBV5-1 and TRBJ2-5, with D possibly being TRBD2 (6 bases). The closer fit of TRBJ2-7 to the DNA end suggests the J call may be wrong. CDR1 is SGHRS, CDR2 YFSETQ, per germline. This CDR3 region has 17 residues.

V and J are TRBV6-5 and TRBJ1-2, with unresolved D. This CDR3 region has 14 residues. In germline, CDR1 is MNHEY, CDR2 SVGAGI. The germline V and J ends were trimmed by 2 bases and 1 base, with 8 bases remaining between them. The CDR3 coding sequence is TGTGCCAGCAGTTACGAGGGTGATAACTATGGCTACACCTTC. It yields the protein CASSYEGDNYGYTF.

The chain joins TRBV19 to TRBJ1-2; a possible D gene is TRBD1 (6 bases). Germline V CDR1 and CDR2: LNHDA, SQIVND (reference sequence). The CDR3 spans 16 residues. V lost 6 bases, J lost 4 bases, and 21 bases lay in between. CDR3 sequence: CASRPPGGAGGYGYTF. Written as DNA, the CDR3 is TGTGCCAGTAGGCCCCCTGGGGGGGCTGGTGGCTATGGCTACACCTTC.